The 30 T cell receptor beta chains below all came from one sample that was sequenced in a study of patients and donors after allogeneic stem cell transplantation. TCRdb independently ran MiXCR on the RT-PCR reads; one entry per CDR3 protein. The sample carries over 150,000 distinct CDR3 sequences, around 28% recorded once. Sequenced: blood, either unsorted or a sorted T cell fraction (not recorded which). The receptor source for this set is a human donor who was either an allogeneic HSCT recipient or a stem cell or donor lymphocyte infusion donor (not recorded which). It is not recorded whose cells these are; they may come from a transplant donor.

This chain connects TRBV5-1 to TRBJ2-3, with no clear D. This CDR3 is 13 amino acids long. Germline lookup yields CDR1 SGHRS and CDR2 YFSETQ. The ends were cut back, 0 bases at V and 9 bases at J, with 11 bases in the middle. CDR3 residues: CASSLGTDETQYF. Written as DNA, the CDR3 is TGCGCCAGCAGCTTGGGGACGGATGAAACGCAGTATTTT.

The CDR3 protein is CASSLFGGGSSYEQYF. The CDR3 DNA reads TGTGCCAGCAGTTTATTCGGCGGGGGGAGCTCCTACGAGCAGTACTTC. The chain links TRBV27 to TRBJ2-7, with TRBD2 matching over 8 bases. CDR3 length: 16 amino acids. Germline CDR1 and CDR2: MNHEY and SMNVEV (reference sequence). V shed 1 base, J shed 0 bases, and the junction held 5 bases outside the gene matches.

The gene calls are TRBV7-9 and TRBJ2-5; 10 bases align to TRBD1. The V gene end was trimmed by 5 bases and the J gene end by 4 bases; junction bases not matched to a gene: 10. CDR1 is SEHNR and CDR2 is FQNEAQ in the germline V gene (reference sequence). The CDR3 loop spans 16 amino acids. The CDR3 coding sequence is TGTGCCAGCAGCACCCGGGACAGGGGACATAGAGAGACCCAGTACTTC. It is translated as CASSTRDRGHRETQYF.

In this sample, this clonotype turned up a few times. The chain joins TRBV4-3 to TRBJ2-7, with 10 nucleotides matching TRBD2. Germline assignment: CDR1 LGHNA and CDR2 YSLEER. V lost 0 bases, J lost 7 bases, and 6 bases stayed unmatched. The CDR3 has 15 residues. This CDR3 reads CASSQEASGRREQYF. The CDR3, as DNA: TGCGCCAGCAGCCAAGAGGCTAGCGGGAGAAGGGAGCAGTACTTC.

This clonotype showed up just a few times. This rearrangement joins TRBV4-1 to TRBJ1-1; no clear D gene. This CDR3 spans 14 amino acids. Trimming cost V 0 bases and J 13 bases, with 18 bases left between them. Germline CDR1 is MGHRA and CDR2 is YSYEKL. The CDR3 DNA sequence: TGCGCCAGCAGCCAAGATTCTGGCAGCACGGTGGGTTTCTTT. It yields the protein CASSQDSGSTVGFF.

This clonotype was counted between two and nine times. V and J are TRBV6-5 and TRBJ1-2, with no clear D. This CDR3 comprises 11 residues. CDR1 is MNHEY and CDR2 is SVGAGI in the germline V gene. V lost 8 bases and J lost 5, with 9 bases in between. For the CDR3, the DNA is TGTGCCAGCTGGAACAGTTATGGCTACACCTTC. Its translation is CASWNSYGYTF.

The V gene is TRBV27, the J gene TRBJ2-1; no clear D. V was shortened by 3 bases and J by 5 bases, with 8 bases between the two germline ends. Germline CDR1 reads MNHEY; CDR2 reads SMNVEV (reference sequence). The CDR3 sequence is 13 residues long. CDR3 nucleotide sequence: TGTGCCAGCAGTTTTGGTTTGGACAATGAGCAGTTCTTC. Its protein product is CASSFGLDNEQFF.

Notes on this clonotype: An end of the junction differs from the germline gene, which may be a read error. The V gene is TRBV12-3 or TRBV12-4, the J gene TRBJ2-2; 8 bases are shared with TRBD1. The CDR3 consists of 16 residues. Here the CDR3 reads CASSSLRTGNPGELFF. In DNA form, the CDR3 reads TGTGCCAGCAGTTCTCTGCGGACAGGGAACCCCGGGGAGCTGTTTTTT.

This chain connects TRBV6-1 to TRBJ2-7; 9 bases are shared with TRBD1. The germline CDR1 and CDR2 sequences are MNHNS and SASEGT. The CDR3 contains 15 residues. The V and J ends lost 1 base and 3 bases, in that order; junction bases with no gene match: 4. CDR3 nucleotides: TGTGCCAGCAGTGAAGGGACAGGGGTGAGCTACGAGCAGTACTTC. It specifies CASSEGTGVSYEQYF.

This clonotype occurred a few times. The chain uses TRBV5-1 and TRBJ2-2; D is unresolved. V was trimmed by 1 base and J by 6 bases, leaving 7 bases between them. Per the germline V gene, CDR1 is SGHRS and CDR2 is YFSETQ. CDR3 length: 13 amino acids. The CDR3: CASSLLGAGELFF. CDR3 DNA sequence: TGCGCCAGCAGCTTGTTAGGAGCCGGGGAGCTGTTTTTT.

This clonotype was observed a few times. As DNA, the CDR3 is TGTGCCAGCAGTTTAAACCAGGGGCCCAATGAGCAGTTCTTC. It specifies CASSLNQGPNEQFF. This chain links TRBV12-3 or TRBV12-4 with TRBJ2-1; the D gene is possibly TRBD1 (6 bases). The CDR3 length is 14 residues. Trimming removed 2 bases at V and 6 bases at J, with 11 bases between.

The rearrangement links TRBV28 to TRBJ1-5; D call uncertain. V lost 7 bases to trimming and J lost 7 bases, with 11 bases between them. Germline CDR1 reads MDHEN; CDR2 reads SYDVKM. The CDR3 totals 12 residues. The CDR3 loop is CASIQTGQPQHF. The CDR3, as DNA: TGTGCCAGCATCCAGACGGGGCAGCCCCAGCATTTT.

Ten or more counts support this clonotype. The chain employs TRBV12-3 or TRBV12-4 and TRBJ1-1; D is undetermined. Trimming removed 5 bases at V and 1 base at J, with 5 bases between. This CDR3 spans 12 amino acids. The chain's CDR3 is CASSPANTEAFF. The DNA for the CDR3 is TGTGCCAGCAGTCCGGCGAACACTGAAGCTTTCTTT.

The chain uses TRBV15 and TRBJ1-3; no clear D. V dropped 0 bases and J dropped 0 bases, with 9 bases sitting between them. The CDR3 has 16 residues. The germline V gene encodes CDR1 LNHNV and CDR2 YYDKDF (reference sequence). CDR3 nucleotides: TGTGCCACCAGCAGAGATCCCGAGGCCTCTGGAAACACCATATATTTT. The encoded protein is CATSRDPEASGNTIYF.

This clonotype was seen a handful of times. This chain links TRBV7-9 with TRBJ2-3, with D uncertain. Trimming removed 6 bases from V and 4 bases from J, with 8 bases in between. CDR1 is SEHNR, CDR2 FQNEAQ, per germline (reference sequence). The CDR3 has 12 residues. The CDR3 sequence is CASSWVPDTQYF. The CDR3 DNA is TGTGCCAGCAGTTGGGTCCCAGATACGCAGTATTTT.

This chain uses TRBV20-1 with TRBJ2-1; no definite D call. The CDR3 spans 14 residues. The germline CDR1 and CDR2 sequences are DFQATT and SNEGSKA (reference sequence). V lost 5 bases to trimming and J lost 0 bases, with 11 bases between them. In nucleotides, the CDR3 is TGCAGTGCTGTCGACTCGAGCTCCTACAATGAGCAGTTCTTC. Its protein is CSAVDSSSYNEQFF.

V is TRBV20-1 and J is TRBJ1-4; the D is unclear. The germline CDR1 and CDR2 sequences are DFQATT and SNEGSKA (reference sequence). The CDR3 contains 11 residues. Trimming pared 3 bases from V and 12 bases from J, leaving 11 bases between. The CDR3 reads CSARSLLELFF. The CDR3 DNA is TGCAGTGCTAGGAGTCTCTTGGAACTGTTTTTT.

This clonotype was seen more than once but under ten times. The chain links TRBV5-1 to TRBJ2-6; 7 bases align to TRBD2. Losses at the gene ends were 4 bases for V and 0 bases for J; bases not matched to a gene: 7. CDR1 is SGHRS and CDR2 is YFSETQ in the germline V gene. This CDR3 contains 17 residues. CDR3 nucleotides: TGCGCCAGCAGCCTGACTAGCTCTCACTCTGGGGCCAACGTCCTGACTTTC. Translated, it gives CASSLTSSHSGANVLTF. The whole variable domain, filled in from reference TRBV5-1 and TRBJ2-6, reads KAGVTQTPRYLIKTRGQQVTLSCSPISGHRSVSWYQQTPGQGLQFLFEYFSETQRNKGNFPGRFSGRQFSNSRSEMNVSTLELGDSALYLCASSLTSSHSGANVLTFGAGSRLTVL.

This clonotype was observed a handful of times. The chain has TRBV2 and TRBJ1-6; TRBD1 matches at 8 bases. V lost 2 bases, J lost 6 bases, and 6 bases stayed unmatched. CDR3 length: 16 amino acids. Per germline, CDR1 SNHLY and CDR2 FYNNEI. The chain's CDR3 is CASSEWTGTLNSPLHF. The CDR3 DNA is TGTGCCAGCAGTGAATGGACAGGGACCCTTAATTCACCCCTCCACTTT.

CDR3 DNA sequence: TGTGCCAGCAGTTCAGACACGGACTATGGCTACACCTTC. Translated: CASSSDTDYGYTF. The chain uses TRBV6-5 and TRBJ1-2; D is ambiguous. The length of the CDR3 is 13 residues. Between the trimmed V and J ends, which lost 4 bases and 3 bases, there was a span of 9 bases. Germline CDR1 MNHEY, CDR2 SVGAGI.

This clonotype has a handful of counts. The gene calls are TRBV7-2 and TRBJ2-1; D is uncertain. Germline CDR1 reads SGHTA; CDR2 reads FQGNSA. Trimming removed 3 bases from V and 1 base from J, with 7 bases in between. The CDR3 is made up of 14 amino acids. The CDR3 sequence is CASSFGESYNEQFF. In DNA, the CDR3 is TGTGCCAGCAGCTTTGGGGAATCCTACAATGAGCAGTTCTTC.

The V and J genes are TRBV6-2 or TRBV6-3 and TRBJ1-5; possibly TRBD1 for D (6 bases). The germline V gene encodes CDR1 MNHEY and CDR2 SVGEGT. Trimming stripped 8 bases from V and 0 bases from J, with 8 bases between. The CDR3 loop spans 13 amino acids. The CDR3 bases are TGTGCCAGCGGACAGTATAGCAATCAGCCCCAGCATTTT. Residues: CASGQYSNQPQHF.

The V and J genes are TRBV20-1 and TRBJ2-2; no reliable D call. Trimming took off 1 base at V and 7 bases at J, with 7 bases between the two ends. The germline V gene has CDR1 DFQATT and CDR2 SNEGSKA (reference sequence). CDR3 size: 12 residues. CDR3 amino acids: CSARAGVGELFF. CDR3 coding DNA: TGCAGTGCTAGAGCGGGCGTCGGGGAGCTGTTTTTT.

This clonotype appeared many times. The J gene is TRBJ1-3, the V gene TRBV5-8; D gene unclear. The V gene lost 1 base and the J gene lost 0 bases, with 5 bases spanning the gap. The CDR3 contains 14 residues. Germline V lookup: CDR1 SGHTS, CDR2 YDEGEE. The CDR3 nucleotides read TGTGCCAGCAGCTTGACGAGCTCTGGAAACACCATATATTTT. Translating it yields CASSLTSSGNTIYF.

This clonotype was counted a few times. The genes are TRBV7-9 and TRBJ2-5; TRBD2 might be the D (6 bases). The CDR3 is 15 amino acids. Germline V gene lookup returns CDR1 SEHNR and CDR2 FQNEAQ (reference sequence). V lost 4 bases and J lost 2, with 14 bases in between. The CDR3 DNA follows: TGTGCCAGCAGCTCCTTAGCGGCCCTTCAAGAGACCCAGTACTTC. The encoded protein is CASSSLAALQETQYF.

In its sample, this clonotype was seen a few times. CDR3 in DNA: TGTGCCAGCAGCAACCGACTAGCGGGAGAGACCCAGTACTTC. Protein sequence: CASSNRLAGETQYF. The V call is TRBV7-2, the J call TRBJ2-5; TRBD2 matches at 10 bases. Germline V CDR1 and CDR2: SGHTA, FQGNSA. V trimming: 5 bases; J trimming: 4 bases; junction bases outside the gene matches: 4. The length of the CDR3 is 14 residues.

The chain couples TRBV4-2 to TRBJ2-5; 7 bases match TRBD2. This CDR3 contains 17 residues. The ends lost 0 bases at V and 2 bases at J; junction bases unmatched: 9. Germline lookup yields CDR1 LGHNA and CDR2 YNFKEQ. CDR3 DNA sequence: TGTGCCAGCAGCCAAGATCACCCGGGAGGTACTCAAGAGACCCAGTACTTC. This codes for CASSQDHPGGTQETQYF.

This clonotype was seen at least ten times. The chain has TRBV6-5 and TRBJ2-1; perhaps TRBD2 as D (6 bases). Per germline, CDR1 MNHEY and CDR2 SVGAGI. The CDR3 spans 15 residues. Trimming took off 1 base at V and 2 bases at J, with 9 bases between the two ends. CDR3: CASSYFLATYNEQFF. CDR3 bases: TGTGCCAGCAGTTACTTCCTAGCGACCTACAATGAGCAGTTCTTC.

The genes are TRBV7-8 and TRBJ2-4; 10 bases agree with TRBD2. The CDR3 covers 16 residues. The germline gives CDR1 SGHVS, CDR2 FQNEAQ. V lost 2 bases and J lost 3; bases outside the gene matches: 4. The CDR3 protein is CASSLRTSGYKNIQYF. CDR3 sequence (DNA): TGTGCCAGCAGCTTACGGACTAGCGGCTACAAAAACATTCAGTACTTC.

By share of the sample, this clonotype is medium-sized (0.01 to 0.1%). This chain uses TRBV7-9 with TRBJ1-5; D ambiguous. The CDR3 extends over 15 amino acids. V was shortened by 1 base and J by 3 bases, with 10 bases between the two germline ends. CDR1 SEHNR and CDR2 FQNEAQ come from the germline V gene (reference sequence). The CDR3 loop reads CASSLDPAYNQPQHF. DNA for the CDR3: TGTGCCAGCAGCTTAGATCCGGCTTACAATCAGCCCCAGCATTTT.